The source of this TCR beta chain is a study of blood T cells in healthy people across ages. The study's findings and limits: PBMCs that were unsorted prevented a conclusive naive versus antigen-experienced comparison. The donors' CMV status was not determined, possibly confounding changes in expanded clonotypes.

With a J-beta primer mix and a sample-barcoded 5' primer, a second PCR ran 7 to 11 cycles. TCRdb itself ran the 5' RACE reads through MiXCR, one entry per CDR3 protein. The table records 1,100,000 or so distinct CDR3 sequences, less than 50% of them present only once. This clonotype was recorded a few times. Antigen: not known. There were healthy Caucasian individuals from Russia, aged about 6 to 100, serving as donors. CDR1 is SGHAT, CDR2 FQNNGV, per germline. V was shortened by 4 bases and J by 10 bases, with 14 bases between the two germline ends. This CDR3 spans 13 amino acids. The sequenced sample was blood. This TCR derives from a woman aged 60-75 years in good health. V and J are TRBV11-2 and TRBJ2-1; perhaps TRBD2 as D (5 bases). The CDR3 coding sequence is TGTGCCAGCAGCTCCGAGCGGAGCTCCGAGCAGTTCTTC. Translation gives CASSSERSSEQFF.